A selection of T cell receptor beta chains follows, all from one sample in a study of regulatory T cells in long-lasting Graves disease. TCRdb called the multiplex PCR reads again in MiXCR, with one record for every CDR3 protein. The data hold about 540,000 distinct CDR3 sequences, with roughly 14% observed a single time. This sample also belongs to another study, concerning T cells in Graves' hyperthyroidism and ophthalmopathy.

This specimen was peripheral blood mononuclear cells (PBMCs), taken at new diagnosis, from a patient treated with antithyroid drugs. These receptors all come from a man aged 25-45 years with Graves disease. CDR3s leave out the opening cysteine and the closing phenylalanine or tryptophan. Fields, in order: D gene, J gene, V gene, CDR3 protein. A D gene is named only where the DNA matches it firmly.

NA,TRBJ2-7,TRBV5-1,ASSNGYEQD
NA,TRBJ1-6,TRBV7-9,ASSLVTNSPLH
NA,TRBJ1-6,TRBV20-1,SATTGSGGSSPLH
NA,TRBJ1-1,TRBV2,ASSADSPTEAF
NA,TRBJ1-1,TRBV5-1,ASTLDGGLTEAF
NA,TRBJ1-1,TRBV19,ASSNRVGGTEAF
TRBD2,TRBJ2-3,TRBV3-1,ASGTSGTADTQY
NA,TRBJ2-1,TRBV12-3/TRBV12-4,ASSPGRRNEQF
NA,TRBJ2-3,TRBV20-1,SARDQGWAEDTQY
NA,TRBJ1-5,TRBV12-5,ASARAGNQPQH
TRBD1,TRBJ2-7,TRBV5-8,ASSPDRGITYEQY
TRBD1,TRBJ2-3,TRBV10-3,AISDRVTDTQY
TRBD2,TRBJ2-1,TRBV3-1,ASQKRGRTSGSSYNEQF
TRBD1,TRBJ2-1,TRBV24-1,ATSDPGQGTYNEQF
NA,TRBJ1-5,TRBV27,ASRSRVTGLGPQH
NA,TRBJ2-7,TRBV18,ASSTRDTYEQY
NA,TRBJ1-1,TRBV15,ATSRPSSGDTEAF
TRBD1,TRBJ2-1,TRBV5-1,ASWNRDRGLEQF
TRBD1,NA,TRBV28,ASSSPGTGSNEQF
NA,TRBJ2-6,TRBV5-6,ASSPGDSGANVLT
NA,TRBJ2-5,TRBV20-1,SATPRETQY
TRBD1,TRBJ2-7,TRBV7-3,ASSYDRDDEQY
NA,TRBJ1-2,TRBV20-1,SARDTVNYGYT
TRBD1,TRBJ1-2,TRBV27,ASSFTPAGGVGYGYT
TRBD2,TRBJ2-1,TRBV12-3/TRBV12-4,ASSPPGLANEQF
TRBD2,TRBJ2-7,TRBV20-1,SAPGTSWGQY
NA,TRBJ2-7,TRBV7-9,ASNTPAAEQY
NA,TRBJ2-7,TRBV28,ASRRTSYEQY
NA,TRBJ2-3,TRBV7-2,ASSLDFRRDTQY